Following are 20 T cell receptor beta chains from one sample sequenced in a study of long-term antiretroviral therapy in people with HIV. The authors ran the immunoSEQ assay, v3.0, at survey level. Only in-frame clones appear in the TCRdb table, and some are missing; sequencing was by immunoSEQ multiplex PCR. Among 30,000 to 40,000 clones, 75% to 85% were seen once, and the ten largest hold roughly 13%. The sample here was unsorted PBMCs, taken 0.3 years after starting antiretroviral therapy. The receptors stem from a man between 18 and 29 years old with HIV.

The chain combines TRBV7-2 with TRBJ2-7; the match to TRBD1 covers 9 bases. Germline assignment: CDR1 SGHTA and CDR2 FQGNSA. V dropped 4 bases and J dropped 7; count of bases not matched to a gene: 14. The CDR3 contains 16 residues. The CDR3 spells CASSSVTGTGTGEQYF. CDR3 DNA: TGTGCCAGCAGCTCCGTGACCGGGACAGGGACGGGTGAGCAGTACTTC.

The CDR3 is CASSLWGTSGSYNEQFF. CDR3 bases: TGTGCCAGCAGCTTATGGGGGACTAGCGGCTCCTACAATGAGCAGTTCTTC. This chain links TRBV7-2 with TRBJ2-1; 11 positions match TRBD2. V was pared by 2 bases and J by 0 bases, with 3 bases of the junction left unmatched. Germline V gene sequence: CDR1 SGHTA, CDR2 FQGNSA. CDR3 length equals 17 residues.

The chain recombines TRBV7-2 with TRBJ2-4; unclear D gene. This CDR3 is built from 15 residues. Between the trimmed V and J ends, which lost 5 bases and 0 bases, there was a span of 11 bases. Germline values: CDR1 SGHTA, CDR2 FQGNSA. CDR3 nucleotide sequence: TGTGCCAGCAGCCCACCGGTGCTAGCCAAAAACATTCAGTACTTC. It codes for CASSPPVLAKNIQYF. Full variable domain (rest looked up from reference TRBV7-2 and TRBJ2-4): GAGVSQSPSNKVTEKGKDVELRCDPISGHTALYWYRQSLGQGLEFLIYFQGNSAPDKSGLPSDRFSAERTGGSVSTLTIQRTQQEDSAVYLCASSPPVLAKNIQYFGAGTRLSVL.

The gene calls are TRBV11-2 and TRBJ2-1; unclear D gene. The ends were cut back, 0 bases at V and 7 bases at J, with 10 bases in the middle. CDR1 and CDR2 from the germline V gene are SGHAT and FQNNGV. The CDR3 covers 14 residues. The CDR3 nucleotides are TGTGCCAGCAGCTTAGATCTCGTATATAATGAGCAGTTCTTC. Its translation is CASSLDLVYNEQFF.

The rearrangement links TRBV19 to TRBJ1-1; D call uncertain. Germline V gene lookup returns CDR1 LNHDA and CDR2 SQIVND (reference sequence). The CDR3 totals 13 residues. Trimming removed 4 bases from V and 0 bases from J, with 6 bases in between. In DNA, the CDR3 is TGTGCCAGTAGTAGCCATATGAACACTGAAGCTTTCTTT. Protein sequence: CASSSHMNTEAFF. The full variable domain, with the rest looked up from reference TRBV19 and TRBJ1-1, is DGGITQSPKYLFRKEGQNVTLSCEQNLNHDAMYWYRQDPGQGLRLIYYSQIVNDFQKGDIAEGYSVSREKKESFPLTVTSAQKNPTAFYLCASSSHMNTEAFFGQGTRLTVV.

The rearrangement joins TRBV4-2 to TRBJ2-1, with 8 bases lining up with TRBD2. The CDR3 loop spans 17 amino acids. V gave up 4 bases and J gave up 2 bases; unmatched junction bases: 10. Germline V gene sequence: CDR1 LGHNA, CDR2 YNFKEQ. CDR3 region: CASSRRSAGGAYNEQFF. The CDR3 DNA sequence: TGTGCCAGCAGCCGCCGCTCGGCGGGAGGTGCCTACAATGAGCAGTTCTTC.

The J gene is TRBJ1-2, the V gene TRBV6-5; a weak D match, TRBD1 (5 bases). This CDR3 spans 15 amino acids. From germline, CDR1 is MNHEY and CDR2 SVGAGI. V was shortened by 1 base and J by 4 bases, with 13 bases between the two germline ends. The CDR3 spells CASSYWRGASYGYTF. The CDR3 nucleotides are TGTGCCAGCAGTTACTGGCGCGGGGCCAGCTATGGCTACACCTTC.

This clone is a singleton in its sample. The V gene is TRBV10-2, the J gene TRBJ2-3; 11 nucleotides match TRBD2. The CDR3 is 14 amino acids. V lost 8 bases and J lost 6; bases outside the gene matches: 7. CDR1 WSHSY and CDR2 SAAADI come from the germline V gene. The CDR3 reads CASGTSGREDTQYF. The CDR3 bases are TGCGCCAGCGGTACTAGCGGGAGAGAGGATACGCAGTATTTT.

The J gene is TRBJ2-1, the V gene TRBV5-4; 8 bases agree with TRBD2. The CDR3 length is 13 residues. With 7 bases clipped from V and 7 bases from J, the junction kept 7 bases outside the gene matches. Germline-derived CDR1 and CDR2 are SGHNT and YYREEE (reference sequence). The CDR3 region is CASGAGGWNEQFF. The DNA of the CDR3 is TGTGCCAGCGGGGCGGGGGGCTGGAATGAGCAGTTCTTC. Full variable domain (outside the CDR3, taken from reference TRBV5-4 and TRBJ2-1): ETGVTQSPTHLIKTRGQQVTLRCSSQSGHNTVSWYQQALGQGPQFIFQYYREEENGRGNFPPRFSGLQFPNYSSELNVNALELDDSALYLCASGAGGWNEQFFGPGTRLTVL.

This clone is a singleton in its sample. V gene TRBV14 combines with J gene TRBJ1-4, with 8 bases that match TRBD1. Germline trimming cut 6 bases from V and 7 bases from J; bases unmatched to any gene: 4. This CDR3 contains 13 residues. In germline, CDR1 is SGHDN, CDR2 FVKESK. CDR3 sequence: CASRKTGVEKLFF. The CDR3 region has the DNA TGTGCCAGCAGAAAGACAGGGGTTGAAAAACTGTTTTTT.

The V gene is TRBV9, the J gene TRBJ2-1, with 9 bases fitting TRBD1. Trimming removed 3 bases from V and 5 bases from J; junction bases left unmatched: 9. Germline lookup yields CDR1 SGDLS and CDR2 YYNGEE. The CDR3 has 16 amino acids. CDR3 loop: CASSGLQGAMNNEQFF. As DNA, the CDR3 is TGTGCCAGCAGCGGCCTACAGGGGGCTATGAACAATGAGCAGTTCTTC.

The CDR3 DNA follows: TGTGCCAGCAGCTTATTGGGAGGGGTCGTGGAAAAACTGTTTTTT. This sequence encodes CASSLLGGVVEKLFF. This chain links TRBV7-8 with TRBJ1-4; a possible D gene is TRBD1 (5 bases). This CDR3 region has 15 residues. Per germline, CDR1 SGHVS and CDR2 FQNEAQ. The V and J ends lost 2 bases and 8 bases respectively, with 15 bases between them.

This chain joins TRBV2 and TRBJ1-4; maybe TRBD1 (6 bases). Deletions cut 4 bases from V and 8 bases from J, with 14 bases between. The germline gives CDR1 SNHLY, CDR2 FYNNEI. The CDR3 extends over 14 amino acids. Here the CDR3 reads CASSGGTWTEKLFF. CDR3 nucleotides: TGTGCCAGCAGTGGTGGGACATGGACCGAAAAACTGTTTTTT. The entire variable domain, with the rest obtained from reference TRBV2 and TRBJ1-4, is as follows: EPEVTQTPSHQVTQMGQEVILRCVPISNHLYFYWYRQILGQKVEFLVSFYNNEISEKSEIFDDQFSVERPDGSNFTLKIRSTKLEDSAMYFCASSGGTWTEKLFFGSGTQLSVL.

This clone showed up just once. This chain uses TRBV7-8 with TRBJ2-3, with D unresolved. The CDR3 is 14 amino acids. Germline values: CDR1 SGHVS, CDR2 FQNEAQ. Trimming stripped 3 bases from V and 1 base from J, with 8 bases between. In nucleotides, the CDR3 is TGTGCCAGCAGCTTCCGTAACCGCACAGATACGCAGTATTTT. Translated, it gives CASSFRNRTDTQYF.

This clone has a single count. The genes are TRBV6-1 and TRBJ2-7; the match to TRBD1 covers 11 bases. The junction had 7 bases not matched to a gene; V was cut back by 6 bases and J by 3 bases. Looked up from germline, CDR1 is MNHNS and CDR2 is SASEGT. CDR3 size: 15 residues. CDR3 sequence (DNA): TGTGCCAGCAGCCCCGGGACAGGGGGATACTACGAGCAGTACTTC. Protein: CASSPGTGGYYEQYF.

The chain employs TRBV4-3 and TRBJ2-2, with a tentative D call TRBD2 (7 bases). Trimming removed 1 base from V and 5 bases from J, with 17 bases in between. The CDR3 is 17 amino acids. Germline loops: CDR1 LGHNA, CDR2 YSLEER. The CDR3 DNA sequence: TGCGCCAGCAGCCAAGCCGGGGGGTACAGGGCGACCGGGGAGCTGTTTTTT. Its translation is CASSQAGGYRATGELFF.

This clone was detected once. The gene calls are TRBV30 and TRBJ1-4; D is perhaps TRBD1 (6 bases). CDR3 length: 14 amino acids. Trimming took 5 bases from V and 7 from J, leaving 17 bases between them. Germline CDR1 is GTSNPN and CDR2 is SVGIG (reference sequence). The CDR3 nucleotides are TGTGCCTGGGCCGACACAGGGAGAGGTGAAAAACTGTTTTTT. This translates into CAWADTGRGEKLFF.

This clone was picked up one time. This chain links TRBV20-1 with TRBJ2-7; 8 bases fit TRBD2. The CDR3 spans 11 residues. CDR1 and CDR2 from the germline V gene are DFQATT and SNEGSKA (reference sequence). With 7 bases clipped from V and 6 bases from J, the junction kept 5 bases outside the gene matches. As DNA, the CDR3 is TGCAGTGGGCGGGGGGCAGCCGAGCAGTACTTC. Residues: CSGRGAAEQYF.

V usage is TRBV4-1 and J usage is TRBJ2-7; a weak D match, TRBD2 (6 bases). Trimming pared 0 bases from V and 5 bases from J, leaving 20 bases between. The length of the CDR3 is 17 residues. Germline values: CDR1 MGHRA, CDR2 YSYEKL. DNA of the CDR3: TGCGCCAGCAGCCAAGATCATTTACTAGCCGGTTCTAACGAGCAGTACTTC. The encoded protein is CASSQDHLLAGSNEQYF.

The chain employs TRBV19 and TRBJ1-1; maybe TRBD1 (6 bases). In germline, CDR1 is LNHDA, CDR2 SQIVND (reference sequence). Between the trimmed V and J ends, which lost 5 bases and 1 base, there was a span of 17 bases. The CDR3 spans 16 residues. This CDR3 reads CASSSLPGEENTEAFF. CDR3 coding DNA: TGTGCCAGTAGTTCCCTCCCAGGGGAGGAGAACACTGAAGCTTTCTTT. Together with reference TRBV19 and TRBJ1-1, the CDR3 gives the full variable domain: DGGITQSPKYLFRKEGQNVTLSCEQNLNHDAMYWYRQDPGQGLRLIYYSQIVNDFQKGDIAEGYSVSREKKESFPLTVTSAQKNPTAFYLCASSSLPGEENTEAFFGQGTRLTVV.